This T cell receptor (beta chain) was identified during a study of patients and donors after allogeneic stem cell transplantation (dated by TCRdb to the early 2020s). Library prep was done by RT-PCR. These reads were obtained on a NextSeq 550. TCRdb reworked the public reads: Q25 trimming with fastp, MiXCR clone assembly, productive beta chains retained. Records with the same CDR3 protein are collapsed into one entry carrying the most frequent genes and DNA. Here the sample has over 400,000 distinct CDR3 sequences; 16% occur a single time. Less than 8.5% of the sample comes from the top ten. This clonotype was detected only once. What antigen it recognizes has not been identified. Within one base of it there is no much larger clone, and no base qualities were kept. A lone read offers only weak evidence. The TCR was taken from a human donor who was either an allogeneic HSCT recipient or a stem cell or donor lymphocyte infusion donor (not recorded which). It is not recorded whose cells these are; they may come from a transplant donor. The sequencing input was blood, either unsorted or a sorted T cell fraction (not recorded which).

The CDR3 has the sequence CASSFRDSGYGYTF. The DNA sequence is TGTGCCAGCAGTTTCCGGGACAGTGGCTATGGCTACACCTTC. The chain links TRBV6-5 with TRBJ1-2; 7 junctional bases match TRBD1. Counted from cysteine to phenylalanine, this CDR3 has 14 amino acids. The only DNA kept is the CDR3, 42 bases in frame from the first base. Trimming removed 4 bases from V and 4 bases from J; the gene matches leave 6 bases unexplained. From the germline V gene, CDR1 is MNHEY and CDR2 is SVGAGI.